These 20 T cell receptor beta chains share one sample of origin, sequenced in a study of blood T cell repertoires in COVID-19. The method was immunoSEQ multiplex PCR; TCRdb's version includes in-frame clones alone and lacks a portion of them. Of about 130,000 clones listed, about 80% were seen once; the top ten hold 37%. The source material was peripheral blood. The source of these receptors is a man aged 40-55 years with active or convalescent COVID-19.

This rearrangement joins TRBV7-2 to TRBJ2-5; 8 bases fit TRBD2. V lost 5 bases and J lost 3; bases outside the gene matches: 8. Germline V gene lookup returns CDR1 SGHTA and CDR2 FQGNSA. This CDR3 contains 15 residues. In DNA, the CDR3 is TGTGCCAGCAGCGCCCCCGGGACTAGGAAAGAGACCCAGTACTTC. As protein: CASSAPGTRKETQYF.

The rearrangement joins TRBV7-2 to TRBJ1-2; 10 bases map to TRBD1. Germline lookup yields CDR1 SGHTA and CDR2 FQGNSA. This CDR3 is built from 15 residues. After removal of 3 bases from V and 8 bases from J, the junction contained 9 bases not matched to a gene. CDR3 amino acids: CASSFEDRGWSGYTF. CDR3 nucleotide sequence: TGTGCCAGCAGCTTTGAGGACAGGGGGTGGTCAGGCTACACCTTC.

The rearrangement uses TRBV12-3 or TRBV12-4 and TRBJ1-2; possible D gene TRBD1, 5 bases. V lost 1 base and J 4 bases, leaving 7 bases between the germline ends. The CDR3 is 13 residues long. CDR3 sequence (DNA): TGTGCCAGCAGTTTAGAGGGGATCTATGGCTACACCTTC. This sequence encodes CASSLEGIYGYTF.

This clone was picked up a small number of times. This chain joins TRBV6-2 or TRBV6-3 and TRBJ2-2; 10 positions agree with TRBD2. With V trimmed by 5 bases and J by 1 base, 1 base remained unmatched. Germline values: CDR1 MNHEY, CDR2 SVGEGT. CDR3 length equals 15 residues. CDR3 sequence reads: CASSRLAGNTGELFF. CDR3 bases: TGTGCCAGCAGTCGACTAGCGGGGAACACCGGGGAGCTGTTTTTT.

This chain joins TRBV6-5 and TRBJ1-2; D is unclear. V was shortened by 7 bases and J by 3 bases, with 6 bases between the two germline ends. This CDR3 is 11 amino acids long. Per germline, CDR1 MNHEY and CDR2 SVGAGI. The CDR3 region is CASKEYYGYTF. The DNA of the CDR3 is TGTGCCAGCAAGGAGTACTATGGCTACACCTTC.

The chain links TRBV9 to TRBJ1-4; no clear D gene. V lost 4 bases and J lost 5, with 9 bases in between. CDR3 length equals 13 residues. Per the germline V gene, CDR1 is SGDLS and CDR2 is YYNGEE. CDR3 in DNA: TGTGCCAGCAGCCCCCCCTCGAATGAAAAACTGTTTTTT. Its protein is CASSPPSNEKLFF.

This chain connects TRBV9 to TRBJ2-2, with 9 bases matching TRBD2. Trimming removed 5 bases from V and 4 bases from J; junction bases left unmatched: 6. CDR3 length: 15 residues. Per germline, CDR1 SGDLS and CDR2 YYNGEE. This chain's CDR3 is CASSLAGVGTGELFF. The CDR3, as DNA: TGTGCCAGCAGTTTAGCGGGAGTTGGCACCGGGGAGCTGTTTTTT.

The table lists this clone with a few counts. The chain is built from TRBV4-3 and TRBJ1-2, with D unclear. V was clipped by 1 base and J by 5 bases, with 5 bases between them. Germline CDR1 and CDR2: LGHNA and YSLEER. The CDR3 length is 12 residues. The CDR3 DNA sequence: TGCGCCAGCAGCCAAGCGCGGTATGGCTACACCTTC. As protein: CASSQARYGYTF.

Comments on this clone: The same CDR3 can be traced to other DNA sequences in this sample. This chain joins TRBV10-2 and TRBJ1-5; D uncertain. Germline-derived CDR1 and CDR2 are WSHSY and SAAADI. Trimming left V 0 bases short and J 4 bases short, with 7 bases between. The CDR3 is 14 amino acids. The CDR3 sequence: CASSESGVNQPQHF. In nucleotides, the CDR3 is TGCGCCAGCAGTGAGTCGGGCGTAAATCAGCCCCAGCATTTT.

The chain employs TRBV30 and TRBJ2-5; 14 positions match TRBD2. V was pared by 6 bases and J by 5 bases, with 8 bases of the junction left unmatched. Germline CDR1 reads GTSNPN; CDR2 reads SVGIG (reference sequence). The length of the CDR3 is 15 residues. The CDR3: CACLGLAGVWETQYF. In DNA form, the CDR3 reads TGTGCCTGCCTGGGACTAGCGGGAGTGTGGGAGACCCAGTACTTC.

The chain combines TRBV18 with TRBJ1-1; 8 bases align to TRBD1. The CDR3 has 13 amino acids. V lost 4 bases to trimming and J lost 7 bases; unmatched junction nucleotides: 5. In germline, CDR1 is KGHSH, CDR2 LQKENI. CDR3 loop: CASSRGTGLEAFF. The CDR3 coding sequence is TGTGCCAGCTCACGTGGGACAGGCCTTGAAGCTTTCTTT.

This clone was recorded only once. The chain is built from TRBV5-1 and TRBJ1-2; D remains unclear. V dropped 0 bases and J dropped 7 bases, with 10 bases sitting between them. This CDR3 region has 13 residues. Germline loops: CDR1 SGHRS, CDR2 YFSETQ. CDR3 region: CASSLDQIGGYTF. In DNA form, the CDR3 reads TGCGCCAGCAGCTTGGATCAGATTGGTGGCTACACCTTC.

The rearrangement links TRBV12-5 to TRBJ1-5, with D maybe TRBD1 (5 bases). The CDR3 extends over 13 amino acids. Trimming left V 5 bases short and J 2 bases short, with 7 bases between. The germline gives CDR1 LGHNT, CDR2 FRNRAP. CDR3 protein: CASGDSGNQPQHF. CDR3 bases: TGTGCTAGTGGTGACAGTGGCAATCAGCCCCAGCATTTT.

This clone occurred a few times. CDR3 sequence (DNA): TGTGCCAGCAGTCGAAAGGCCCTCGGGTCCAGCAATCAGCCCCAGCATTTT. Its translation is CASSRKALGSSNQPQHF. The chain combines TRBV2 with TRBJ1-5; D is ambiguous. CDR3 size: 17 residues. Trimming stripped 5 bases from V and 1 base from J, with 18 bases between. Looked up from germline, CDR1 is SNHLY and CDR2 is FYNNEI.

This chain uses TRBV10-3 with TRBJ2-1; 8 nucleotides match TRBD2. The trim removed 10 bases at V and 7 bases at J, leaving 12 bases unmatched. The CDR3 has 14 residues. Germline V CDR1 and CDR2: ENHRY, SYGVKD. CDR3 amino acids: CATLGIAGSNEQFF. CDR3 nucleotide sequence: TGTGCCACCCTTGGGATAGCGGGGTCGAATGAGCAGTTCTTC.

V gene TRBV29-1 combines with J gene TRBJ2-7; 7 nucleotides line up with TRBD1. Germline CDR1 SQVTM, CDR2 ANQGSEA. The CDR3 runs 15 residues. The ends lost 0 bases at V and 0 bases at J; junction bases unmatched: 5. For the CDR3, the DNA is TGCAGCGTTGAAGATAGGGACAGTATCTCCTACGAGCAGTACTTC. Translating it yields CSVEDRDSISYEQYF.

CDR3 bases: TGTGCCAGTTCCCCGGGACAGGGTAATGAAAAACTGTTTTTT. This translates into CASSPGQGNEKLFF. The genes are TRBV19 and TRBJ1-4, with TRBD1 matching 9 bases. V was clipped by 8 bases and J by 4 bases; unmatched bases: 5. The CDR3 has 14 amino acids. CDR1 LNHDA and CDR2 SQIVND come from the germline V gene (reference sequence).

V is TRBV5-1 and J is TRBJ2-1, with TRBD2 matching over 9 bases. This CDR3 comprises 15 residues. Germline assignment: CDR1 SGHRS and CDR2 YFSETQ. J lost 6 bases, V lost 0 bases, and 4 bases had no gene match. As DNA, the CDR3 is TGCGCCAGCAGCTTGGGGGCGGGAGGGGTCAATGAGCAGTTCTTC. The encoded protein is CASSLGAGGVNEQFF.

This CDR3 is CASSFPGSEAFF. CDR3 nucleotide sequence: TGTGCCAGCAGTTTTCCGGGTAGTGAAGCTTTCTTT. The chain is built from TRBV12-3 or TRBV12-4 and TRBJ1-1; no firm D call. Trimming stripped 3 bases from V and 7 bases from J, with 9 bases between. CDR3 length: 12 residues.

The rearrangement joins TRBV6-2 or TRBV6-3 to TRBJ1-1; D gene uncertain. Germline V lookup: CDR1 MNHEY, CDR2 SVGEGT. Trimming took 2 bases from V and 7 from J, leaving 23 bases between them. This CDR3 comprises 17 residues. DNA for the CDR3: TGTGCCAGCAGTTACGAGCCTCTGTTAACTACTCGAAATGAAGCTTTCTTT. This sequence encodes CASSYEPLLTTRNEAFF.